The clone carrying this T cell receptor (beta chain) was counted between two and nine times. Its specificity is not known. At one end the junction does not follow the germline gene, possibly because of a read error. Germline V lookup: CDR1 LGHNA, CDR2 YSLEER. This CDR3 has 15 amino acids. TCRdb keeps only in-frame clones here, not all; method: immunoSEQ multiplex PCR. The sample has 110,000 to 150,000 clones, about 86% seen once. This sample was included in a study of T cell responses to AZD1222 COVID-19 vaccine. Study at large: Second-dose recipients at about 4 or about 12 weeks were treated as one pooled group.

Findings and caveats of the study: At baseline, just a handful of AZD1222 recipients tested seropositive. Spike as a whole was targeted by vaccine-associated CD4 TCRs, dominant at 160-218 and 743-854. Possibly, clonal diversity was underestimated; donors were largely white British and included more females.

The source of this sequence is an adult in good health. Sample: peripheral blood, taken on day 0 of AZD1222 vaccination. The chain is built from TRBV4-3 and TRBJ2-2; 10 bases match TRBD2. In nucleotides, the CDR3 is TGCGCCAGCAGTCAAGCGGGAGGGCCCCCCGGGGAGCTGTTTTTT. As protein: CASSQAGGPPGELFF.